These T cell receptor beta chains were read from a single sample in a study of neurological immune-mediated disorders. One entry per CDR3 protein, called by TCRdb with MiXCR from the 5' RACE reads. The sample yields around 97,000 distinct CDR3 sequences, 10% to 11% seen once. The sample consisted of PBMCs. The source of these receptors is a female donor with HTLV-1-associated myelopathy (HAM/TSP). The CDR3 runs from the conserved cysteine through the conserved F or W. Fields, in order: clone size, J gene, V gene, D gene, CDR3 DNA, CDR3 protein. The D gene is left open where the match is weak. The listing skips clone size in some rows; elsewhere it reads once, few, many or a size class.

many,TRBJ1-5,TRBV20-1,NA,TGCAGTGCTAGAGATGCCGGGAAGGCTCAGCCCCAGCATTTT,CSARDAGKAQPQHF
many,TRBJ2-5,TRBV20-1,NA,TGCAGTGCTAAACCTCTCTCGGGAAACCAAGAGACCCAGTACTTC,CSAKPLSGNQETQYF
many,TRBJ2-7,TRBV7-3,TRBD1,TGTGCCAGCCCTAATGGGGGACAGGGGGTTTACTACGAGCAGTACTTC,CASPNGGQGVYYEQYF
many,TRBJ2-7,TRBV6-5,NA,TGTGCCAGCCAGCGGCTCTACGAGCAGTACTTC,CASQRLYEQYF
many,TRBJ2-3,TRBV4-1,NA,TGCGCCAGCAGCCAACGCCCGGTGGGGGGGCGGAGTGATACGCAGTATTTT,CASSQRPVGGRSDTQYF
NA,TRBJ2-3,TRBV20-1,TRBD2,TGCAGTGCTAGTCCCGGCGTAGCGGGGGCCCCAGATACGCAGTATTTT,CSASPGVAGAPDTQYF
many,TRBJ2-3,TRBV20-1,TRBD2,TGCAGTGCTAGCGGGGGGAGGGATACGCAGTATTTT,CSASGGRDTQYF
many,TRBJ2-3,TRBV20-1,TRBD2,TGCAGTGCTAGAGCGAACCGGGGGGGTAAGGCAGGCACAGATACGCAGTATTTT,CSARANRGGKAGTDTQYF
many,TRBJ2-2,TRBV12-3/TRBV12-4,NA,TGTGCCAGCAGTTTATCCGGGGAGCTGTTTTTT,CASSLSGELFF
few,TRBJ2-2,TRBV5-1,TRBD1,TGCGCCAGCAGCCCAGGGGGCATAATATCCGGGGAGCTGTTTTTT,CASSPGGIISGELFF
many,TRBJ2-7,TRBV11-2,NA,TGTGCCAGCAGCACTTCAAGGGGCTCATACGAGCAGTACTTC,CASSTSRGSYEQYF
NA,TRBJ2-3,TRBV10-1,TRBD2,TGCGCCAGCAGTGAGCGGACTAGCGGGGGGGCCTGGGAGGATACGCAGTATTTT,CASSERTSGGAWEDTQYF
many,TRBJ2-5,TRBV5-1,NA,TGCGCCAGCAGCTTGGAGGGCAGGCTGTCGGAGACCCAGTACTTC,CASSLEGRLSETQYF
many,TRBJ2-3,TRBV5-1,TRBD1,TGCGCCAGCAGCCCCCCCGACAGGGGAGATACGCAGTATTTT,CASSPPDRGDTQYF
many,TRBJ2-7,TRBV5-1,NA,TGCGCCAGCAGCTATAGGACGGCAGACGAGCAGTACTTC,CASSYRTADEQYF
many,TRBJ2-7,TRBV10-3,TRBD1,TGTGCCATCAGTGAGTGGGGACAGGGGCAGAAATTC,CAISEWGQGQKF
many,TRBJ2-1,TRBV4-1,TRBD2,TGCGCCAGCAGCCAGGAATATAGTATGAGTAGCGGGGGGGCTCTCTCCTACAATGAGCAGTTCTTC,CASSQEYSMSSGGALSYNEQFF